This T cell receptor beta chain was observed in a study of cytomegalovirus exposure and HLA in healthy donors. On this clone: Antigen specificity is unknown.

Germline lookup yields CDR1 MNHEY and CDR2 SVGAGI. CDR3 length: 16 residues. Between the trimmed V and J ends, which lost 2 bases and 0 bases, there was a span of 11 bases. Profiled with immunoSEQ multiplex PCR; TCRdb holds only in-frame clones, not every one. This sample has 200,000 or so clones, with more than 80% found just once. Study results and caveats: The study labeled roughly 160 TCR beta chains cytomegalovirus-associated.

The origin of this receptor is a young man in good health and CMV-seropositive. The rearrangement links TRBV6-5 to TRBJ1-5, with D uncertain. The source material was PBMCs. CDR3 sequence: CASSYQKPPSNQPQHF. CDR3 sequence (DNA): TGTGCCAGCAGTTACCAGAAACCGCCTAGCAATCAGCCCCAGCATTTT.